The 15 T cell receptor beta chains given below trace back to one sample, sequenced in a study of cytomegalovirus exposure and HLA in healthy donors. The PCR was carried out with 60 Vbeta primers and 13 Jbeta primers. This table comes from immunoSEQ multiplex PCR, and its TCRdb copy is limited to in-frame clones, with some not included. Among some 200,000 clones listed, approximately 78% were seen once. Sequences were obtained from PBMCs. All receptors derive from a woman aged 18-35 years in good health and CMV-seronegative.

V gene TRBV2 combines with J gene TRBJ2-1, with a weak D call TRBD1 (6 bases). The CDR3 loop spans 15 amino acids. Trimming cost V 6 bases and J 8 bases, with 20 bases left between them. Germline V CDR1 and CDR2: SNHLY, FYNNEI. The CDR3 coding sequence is TGTGCCAGCAGCGCCGAGACCGGGACACGGTATGAGCAGTTCTTC. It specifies CASSAETGTRYEQFF.

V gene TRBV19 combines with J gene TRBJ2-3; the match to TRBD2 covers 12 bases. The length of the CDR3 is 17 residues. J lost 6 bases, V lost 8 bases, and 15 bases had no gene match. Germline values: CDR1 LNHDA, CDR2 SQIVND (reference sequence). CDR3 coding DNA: TGTGCCAGTTCGACCTCCCAACTAGCGGGAGGAAGGGATACGCAGTATTTT. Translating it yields CASSTSQLAGGRDTQYF.

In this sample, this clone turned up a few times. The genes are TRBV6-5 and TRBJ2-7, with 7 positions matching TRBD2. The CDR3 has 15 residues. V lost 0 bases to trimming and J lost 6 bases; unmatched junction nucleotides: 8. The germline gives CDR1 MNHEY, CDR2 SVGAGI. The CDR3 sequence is CASSYSYREVGEQYV. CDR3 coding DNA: TGTGCCAGCAGTTACTCTTACCGGGAGGTCGGCGAGCAGTACGTC.

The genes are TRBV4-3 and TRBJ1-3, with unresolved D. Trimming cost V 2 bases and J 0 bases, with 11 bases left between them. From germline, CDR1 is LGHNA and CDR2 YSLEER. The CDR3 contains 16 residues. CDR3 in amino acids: CASSQSHLSSGNTIYF. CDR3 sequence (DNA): TGCGCCAGCAGCCAATCTCACCTGAGCTCTGGAAACACCATATATTTT.

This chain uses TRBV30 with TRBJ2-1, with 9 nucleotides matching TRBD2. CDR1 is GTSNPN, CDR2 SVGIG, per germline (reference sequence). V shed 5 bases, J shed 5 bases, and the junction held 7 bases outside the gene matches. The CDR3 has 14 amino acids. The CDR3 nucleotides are TGTGCCTGGGCTGGGACTAGCCGGGACAATGAGCAGTTCTTC. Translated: CAWAGTSRDNEQFF.

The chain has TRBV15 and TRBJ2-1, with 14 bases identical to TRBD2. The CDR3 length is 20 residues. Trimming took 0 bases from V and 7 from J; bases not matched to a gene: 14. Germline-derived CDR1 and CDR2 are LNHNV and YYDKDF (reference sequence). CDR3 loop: CATSRDSGLAGGPTLNEQFF. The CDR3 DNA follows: TGTGCCACCAGCAGAGATTCCGGACTAGCGGGAGGACCGACCTTGAATGAGCAGTTCTTC.

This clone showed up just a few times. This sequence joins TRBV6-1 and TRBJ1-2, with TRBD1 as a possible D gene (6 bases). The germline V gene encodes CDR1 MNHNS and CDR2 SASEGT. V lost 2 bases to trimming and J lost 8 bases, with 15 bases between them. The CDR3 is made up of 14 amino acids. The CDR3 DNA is TGTGCCAGCAGTGAAACGGCAGGGGCGGGCGGCTACACCTTC. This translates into CASSETAGAGGYTF.

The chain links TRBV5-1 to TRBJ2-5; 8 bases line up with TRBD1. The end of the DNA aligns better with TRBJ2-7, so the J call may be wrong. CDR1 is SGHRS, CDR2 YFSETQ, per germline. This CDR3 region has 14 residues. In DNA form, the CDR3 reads TGCGCCAGCAGCACGGACAGGGCGGGCGACGAGCAGTACTTC. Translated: CASSTDRAGDEQYF.

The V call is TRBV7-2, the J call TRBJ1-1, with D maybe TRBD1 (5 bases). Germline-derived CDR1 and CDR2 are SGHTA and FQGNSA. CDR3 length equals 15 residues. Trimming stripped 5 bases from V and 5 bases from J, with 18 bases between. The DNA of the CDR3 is TGTGCCAGCAGCAAAACGGGGGTTGGGATTACTGAAGCTTTCTTT. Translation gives CASSKTGVGITEAFF.

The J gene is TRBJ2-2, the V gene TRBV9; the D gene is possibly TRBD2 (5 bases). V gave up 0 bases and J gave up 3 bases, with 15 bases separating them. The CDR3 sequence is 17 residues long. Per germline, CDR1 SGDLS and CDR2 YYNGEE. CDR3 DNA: TGTGCCAGCAGCGTAGGATCGGGGATAACCCACACCGGGGAGCTGTTTTTT. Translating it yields CASSVGSGITHTGELFF. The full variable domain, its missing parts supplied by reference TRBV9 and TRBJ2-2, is DSGVTQTPKHLITATGQRVTLRCSPRSGDLSVYWYQQSLDQGLQFLIQYYNGEERAKGNILERFSAQQFPDLHSELNLSSLELGDSALYFCASSVGSGITHTGELFFGEGSRLTVL.

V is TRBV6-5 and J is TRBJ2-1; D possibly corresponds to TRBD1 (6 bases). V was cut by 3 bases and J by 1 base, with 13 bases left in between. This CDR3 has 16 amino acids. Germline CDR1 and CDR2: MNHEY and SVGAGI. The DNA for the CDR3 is TGTGCCAGCAGTTATCACAGGGATCTATCCTACAATGAGCAGTTCTTC. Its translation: CASSYHRDLSYNEQFF.

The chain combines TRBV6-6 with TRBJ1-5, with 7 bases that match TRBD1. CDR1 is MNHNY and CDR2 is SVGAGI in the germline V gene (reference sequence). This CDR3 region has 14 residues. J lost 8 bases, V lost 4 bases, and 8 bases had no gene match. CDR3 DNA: TGTGCCAGCAGTTCCCAGGGGGTTAGAAAGCCCCAGCATTTT. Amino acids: CASSSQGVRKPQHF.

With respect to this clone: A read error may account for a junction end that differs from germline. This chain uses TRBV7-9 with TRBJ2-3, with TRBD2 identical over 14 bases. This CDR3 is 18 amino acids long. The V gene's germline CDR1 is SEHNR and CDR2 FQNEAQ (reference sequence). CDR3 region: CSSSSDGTSGSSTDTQYF. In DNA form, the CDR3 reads TGTTCCAGCAGCTCGGATGGGACTAGCGGGAGTAGCACAGATACGCAGTATTTT.

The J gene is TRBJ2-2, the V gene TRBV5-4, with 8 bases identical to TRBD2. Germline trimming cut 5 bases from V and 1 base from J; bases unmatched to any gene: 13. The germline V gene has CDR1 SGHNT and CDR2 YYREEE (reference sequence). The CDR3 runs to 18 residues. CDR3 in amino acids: CASRPPGPTSENTGELFF. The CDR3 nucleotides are TGTGCCAGCAGACCTCCGGGTCCGACTAGCGAGAACACCGGGGAGCTGTTTTTT.

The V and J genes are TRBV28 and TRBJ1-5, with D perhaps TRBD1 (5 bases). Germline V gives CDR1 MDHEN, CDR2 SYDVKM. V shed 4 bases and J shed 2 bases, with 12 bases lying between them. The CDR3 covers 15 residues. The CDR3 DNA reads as TGTGCCAGCAGTTCCCCCGGGGGTGGCAATCAGCCCCAGCATTTT. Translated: CASSSPGGGNQPQHF.